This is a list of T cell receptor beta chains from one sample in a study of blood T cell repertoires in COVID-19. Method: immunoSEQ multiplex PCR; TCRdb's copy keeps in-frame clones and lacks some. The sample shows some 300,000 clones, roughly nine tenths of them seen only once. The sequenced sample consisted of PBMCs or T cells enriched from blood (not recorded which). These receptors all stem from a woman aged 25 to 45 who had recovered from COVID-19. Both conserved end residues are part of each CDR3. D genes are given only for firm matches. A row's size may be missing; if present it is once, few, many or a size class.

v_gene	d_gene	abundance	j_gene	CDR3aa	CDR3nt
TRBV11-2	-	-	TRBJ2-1	CASSYLGGNSYNEQFF	TGTGCCAGCAGTTATCTCGGGGGTAACTCCTACAATGAGCAGTTCTTC
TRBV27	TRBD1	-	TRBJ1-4	CASTGTGAGEKLFF	TGTGCCAGCACCGGGACAGGGGCGGGCGAAAAACTGTTTTTT
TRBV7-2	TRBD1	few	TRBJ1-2	CASSIQGQGEVGYTF	TGTGCCAGCAGCATACAGGGACAGGGGGAGGTTGGCTACACCTTC
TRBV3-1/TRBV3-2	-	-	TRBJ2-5	CASSQEGVGLSETQYF	TGTGCCAGCAGCCAAGAAGGGGTCGGTCTGTCAGAGACCCAGTACTTC
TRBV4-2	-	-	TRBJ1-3	CASSQEEATFSGNTIYF	TGTGCCAGCAGCCAAGAGGAGGCCACCTTCTCTGGAAACACCATATATTTT
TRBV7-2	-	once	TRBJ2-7	CASSQKRIGEQYF	TGTGCCAGCAGCCAAAAGCGGATTGGCGAGCAGTACTTC
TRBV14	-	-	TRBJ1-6	CASSLGVDNSPLHF	TGTGCCAGCAGCCTCGGGGTGGATAATTCACCCCTCCACTTT
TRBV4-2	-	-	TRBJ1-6	CASSQGRVLSSYNSPLHF	TGTGCCAGCAGCCAAGGCCGGGTTTTGAGCTCCTATAATTCACCCCTCCACTTT
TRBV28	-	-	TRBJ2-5	CASTPNSGTQYF	TGTGCCAGCACCCCTAATTCCGGGACCCAGTACTTC
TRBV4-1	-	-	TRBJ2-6	CASRDQPGGANVLTF	TGCGCCAGCAGAGACCAGCCGGGTGGGGCCAACGTCCTGACTTTC
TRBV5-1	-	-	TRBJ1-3	CASSPDGVNSGNTIYF	TGCGCCAGCAGCCCCGATGGAGTTAACTCTGGAAACACCATATATTTT
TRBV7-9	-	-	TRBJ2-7	CASSLVQGRSYEQYF	TGTGCCAGCAGCTTAGTACAGGGTCGCTCCTACGAGCAGTACTTC
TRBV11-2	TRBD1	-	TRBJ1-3	CASSFPALTGFGNTIYF	TGTGCCAGCAGCTTCCCAGCCCTGACAGGGTTTGGAAACACCATATATTTT
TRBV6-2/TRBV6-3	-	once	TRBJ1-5	CASSYVQGSGPQHF	TGTGCCAGCAGTTACGTGCAGGGGTCCGGGCCCCAGCATTTT
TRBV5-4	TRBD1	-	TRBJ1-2	CASSGDRGYYGYTF	TGTGCCAGCAGCGGGGACAGGGGGTACTATGGCTACACCTTC
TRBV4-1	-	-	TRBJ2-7	CASRGVPGDEQYF	TGCGCCAGCAGGGGAGTTCCTGGGGACGAGCAGTACTTC
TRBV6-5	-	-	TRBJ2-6	CASSPIGPGANVLTF	TGTGCCAGCAGTCCTATCGGTCCTGGGGCCAACGTCCTGACTTTC
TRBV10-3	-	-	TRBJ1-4	CAISDPTATNEKLFF	TGTGCCATCAGTGATCCGACAGCAACTAATGAAAAACTGTTTTTT
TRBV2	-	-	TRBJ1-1	CASSIRTEAFF	TGTGCCAGCAGCATCAGAACTGAAGCTTTCTTT
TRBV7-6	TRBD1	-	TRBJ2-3	CASSYRGSTDTQYF	TGTGCCAGCAGCTACAGGGGTAGCACAGATACGCAGTATTTT
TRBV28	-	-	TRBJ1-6	CASNSRGNYNSPLHF	TGTGCCAGCAACTCACGGGGGAACTATAATTCACCCCTCCACTTT
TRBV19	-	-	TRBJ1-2	CAGGAAKGYTF	TGTGCCGGGGGCGCCGCTAAAGGCTACACCTTC
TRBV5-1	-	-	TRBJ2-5	CASSFGETQYF	TGCGCCAGCAGCTTCGGAGAGACCCAGTACTTC
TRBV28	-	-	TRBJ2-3	CASSLGGSTDTQYF	TGTGCCAGCAGTTTAGGCGGCTCCACAGATACGCAGTATTTT